This entry concerns a single T cell receptor beta chain. The antigen is not known. Molecules of cDNA were individually given unique molecular identifiers that were attached to them. TCRdb re-called the 5' RACE reads with MiXCR, one entry per CDR3 protein. Of tens of thousands of distinct CDR3 sequences listed, around 15% are singletons. The data were obtained in a study of early T cells in non-severe SARS-CoV-2 infection. In the study overall: Sequencing used unsorted whole-blood bulk RNA, so chains lack pairing. Overall study findings and caveats: Database matching using VDJdb favored anti-spike CD8 responses, with private and CD4 specificities left missing.

The ends lost 7 bases at V and 2 bases at J; junction bases unmatched: 10. This CDR3 comprises 15 residues. In germline, CDR1 is SNHLY, CDR2 FYNNEI. The chain employs TRBV2 and TRBJ1-1, with 7 positions matching TRBD1. Sequencing was carried out using whole blood. This receptor was obtained from an adult who was a healthcare worker with PCR-confirmed SARS-CoV-2 infection or an uninfected control (not recorded which). CDR3 in DNA: TGTGCCAGCAAGTGGGGGGGGACAGCTAACACTGAAGCTTTCTTT. Encoded protein: CASKWGGTANTEAFF.